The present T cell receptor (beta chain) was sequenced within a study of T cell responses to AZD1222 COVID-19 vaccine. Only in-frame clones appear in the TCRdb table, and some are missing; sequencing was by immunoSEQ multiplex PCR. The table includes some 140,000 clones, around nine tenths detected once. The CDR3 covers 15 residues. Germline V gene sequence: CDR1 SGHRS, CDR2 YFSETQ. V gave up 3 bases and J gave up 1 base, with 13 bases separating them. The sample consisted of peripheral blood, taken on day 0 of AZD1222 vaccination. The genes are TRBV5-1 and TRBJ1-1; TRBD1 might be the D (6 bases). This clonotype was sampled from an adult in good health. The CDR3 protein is CASSSQTGWNTEAFF. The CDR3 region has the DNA TGCGCCAGCAGCTCTCAAACAGGGTGGAACACTGAAGCTTTCTTT. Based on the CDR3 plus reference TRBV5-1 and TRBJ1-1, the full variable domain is KAGVTQTPRYLIKTRGQQVTLSCSPISGHRSVSWYQQTPGQGLQFLFEYFSETQRNKGNFPGRFSGRQFSNSRSEMNVSTLELGDSALYLCASSSQTGWNTEAFFGQGTRLTVV.